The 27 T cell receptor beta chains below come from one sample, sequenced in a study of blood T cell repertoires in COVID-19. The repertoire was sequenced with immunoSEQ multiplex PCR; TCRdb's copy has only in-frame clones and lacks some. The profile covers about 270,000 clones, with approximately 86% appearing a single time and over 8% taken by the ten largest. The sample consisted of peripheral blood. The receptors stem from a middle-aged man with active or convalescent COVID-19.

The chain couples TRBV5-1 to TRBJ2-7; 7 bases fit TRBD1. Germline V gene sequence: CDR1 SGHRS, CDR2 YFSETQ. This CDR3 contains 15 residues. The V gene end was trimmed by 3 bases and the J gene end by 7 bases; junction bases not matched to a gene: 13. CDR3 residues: CASSSRARQGEEQYF. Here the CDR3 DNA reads TGCGCCAGCAGCTCAAGGGCCAGACAGGGAGAGGAGCAGTACTTC. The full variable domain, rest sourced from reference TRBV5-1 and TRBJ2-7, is KAGVTQTPRYLIKTRGQQVTLSCSPISGHRSVSWYQQTPGQGLQFLFEYFSETQRNKGNFPGRFSGRQFSNSRSEMNVSTLELGDSALYLCASSSRARQGEEQYFGPGTRLTVT.

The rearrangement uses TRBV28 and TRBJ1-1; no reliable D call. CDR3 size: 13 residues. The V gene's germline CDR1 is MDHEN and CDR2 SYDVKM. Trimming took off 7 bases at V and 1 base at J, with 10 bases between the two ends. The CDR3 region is CASTRYGNTEAFF. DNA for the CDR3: TGTGCCAGCACCCGATACGGGAACACTGAAGCTTTCTTT. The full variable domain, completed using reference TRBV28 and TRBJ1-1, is DVKVTQSSRYLVKRTGEKVFLECVQDMDHENMFWYRQDPGLGLRLIYFSYDVKMKEKGDIPEGYSVSREKKERFSLILESASTNQTSMYLCASTRYGNTEAFFGQGTRLTVV.

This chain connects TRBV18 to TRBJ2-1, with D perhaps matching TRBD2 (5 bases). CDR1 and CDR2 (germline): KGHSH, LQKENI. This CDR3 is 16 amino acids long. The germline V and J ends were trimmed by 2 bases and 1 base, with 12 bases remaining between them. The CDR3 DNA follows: TGTGCCAGCTCACCAAGGCTCGAGGGTTCCTACAATGAGCAGTTCTTC. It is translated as CASSPRLEGSYNEQFF.

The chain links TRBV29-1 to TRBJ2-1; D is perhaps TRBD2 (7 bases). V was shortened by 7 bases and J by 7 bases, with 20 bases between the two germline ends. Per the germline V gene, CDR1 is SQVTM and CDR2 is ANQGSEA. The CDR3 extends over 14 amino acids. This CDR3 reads CSAGTTGFLNEQFF. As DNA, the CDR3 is TGCAGCGCGGGGACTACAGGGTTTTTGAATGAGCAGTTCTTC.

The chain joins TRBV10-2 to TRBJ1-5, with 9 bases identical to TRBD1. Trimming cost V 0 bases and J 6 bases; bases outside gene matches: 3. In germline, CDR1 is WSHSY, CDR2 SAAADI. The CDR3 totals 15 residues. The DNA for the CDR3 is TGCGCCAGCAGTGAGTCTGGGACAGGGAGTCAGCCCCAGCATTTT. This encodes CASSESGTGSQPQHF.

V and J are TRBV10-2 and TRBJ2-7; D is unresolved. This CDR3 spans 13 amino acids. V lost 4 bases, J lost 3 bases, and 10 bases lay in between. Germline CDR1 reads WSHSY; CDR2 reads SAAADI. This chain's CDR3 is CASSVGRYYEQYF. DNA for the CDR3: TGCGCCAGCAGTGTGGGCAGGTACTACGAGCAGTACTTC.

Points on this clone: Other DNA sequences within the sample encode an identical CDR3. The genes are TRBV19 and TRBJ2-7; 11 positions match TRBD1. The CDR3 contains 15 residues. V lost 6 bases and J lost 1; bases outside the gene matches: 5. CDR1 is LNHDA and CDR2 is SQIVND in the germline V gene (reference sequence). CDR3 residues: CASSTGTGGSYEQYF. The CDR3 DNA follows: TGTGCCAGTAGCACCGGGACAGGGGGGTCCTACGAGCAGTACTTC. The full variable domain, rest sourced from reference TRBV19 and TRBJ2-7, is DGGITQSPKYLFRKEGQNVTLSCEQNLNHDAMYWYRQDPGQGLRLIYYSQIVNDFQKGDIAEGYSVSREKKESFPLTVTSAQKNPTAFYLCASSTGTGGSYEQYFGPGTRLTVT.

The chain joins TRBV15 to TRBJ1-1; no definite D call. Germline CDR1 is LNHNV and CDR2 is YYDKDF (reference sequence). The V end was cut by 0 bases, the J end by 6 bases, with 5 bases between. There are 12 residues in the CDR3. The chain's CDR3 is CATSRETSEAFF. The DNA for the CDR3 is TGTGCCACCAGCAGAGAGACATCTGAAGCTTTCTTT.

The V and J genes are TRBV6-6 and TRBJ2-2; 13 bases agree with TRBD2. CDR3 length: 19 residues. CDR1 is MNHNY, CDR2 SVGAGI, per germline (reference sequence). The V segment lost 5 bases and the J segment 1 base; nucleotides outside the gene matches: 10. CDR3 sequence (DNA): TGTGCCAGCAGTCTCTTCCCGGGACTAGCGGGAAGGAACACCGGGGAGCTGTTTTTT. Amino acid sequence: CASSLFPGLAGRNTGELFF.

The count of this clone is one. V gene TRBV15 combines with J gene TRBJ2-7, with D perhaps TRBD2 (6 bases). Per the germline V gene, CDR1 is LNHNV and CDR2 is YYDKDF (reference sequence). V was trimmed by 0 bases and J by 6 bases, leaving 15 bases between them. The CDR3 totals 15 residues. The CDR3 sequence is CATSRDPRVGGEQYF. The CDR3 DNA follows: TGTGCCACCAGCAGAGATCCTAGGGTGGGGGGCGAGCAGTACTTC.

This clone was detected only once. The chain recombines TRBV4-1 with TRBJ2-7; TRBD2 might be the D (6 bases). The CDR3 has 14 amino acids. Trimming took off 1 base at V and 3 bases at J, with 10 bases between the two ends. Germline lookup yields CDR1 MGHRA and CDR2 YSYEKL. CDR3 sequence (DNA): TGCGCCAGCAGCCAAGTGGCGGGGTACTACGAGCAGTACTTC. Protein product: CASSQVAGYYEQYF.

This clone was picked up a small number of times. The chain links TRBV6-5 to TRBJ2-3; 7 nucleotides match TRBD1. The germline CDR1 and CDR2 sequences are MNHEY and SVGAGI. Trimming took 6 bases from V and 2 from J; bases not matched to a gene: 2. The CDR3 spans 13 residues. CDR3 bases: TGTGCCAGCAGGGACAGGTACACAGATACGCAGTATTTT. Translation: CASRDRYTDTQYF.

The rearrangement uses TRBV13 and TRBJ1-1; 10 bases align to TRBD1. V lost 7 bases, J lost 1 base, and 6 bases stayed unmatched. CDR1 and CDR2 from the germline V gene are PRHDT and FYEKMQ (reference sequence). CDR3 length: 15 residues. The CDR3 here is CASTLGQGPNTEAFF. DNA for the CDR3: TGTGCCAGCACCCTGGGACAGGGGCCGAACACTGAAGCTTTCTTT.

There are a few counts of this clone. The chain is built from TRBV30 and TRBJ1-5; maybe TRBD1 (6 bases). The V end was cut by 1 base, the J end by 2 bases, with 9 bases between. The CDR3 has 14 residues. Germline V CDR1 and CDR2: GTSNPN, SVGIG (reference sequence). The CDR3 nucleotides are TGTGCCTGGAGTGCAGGGGACGGCAATCAGCCCCAGCATTTT. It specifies CAWSAGDGNQPQHF.

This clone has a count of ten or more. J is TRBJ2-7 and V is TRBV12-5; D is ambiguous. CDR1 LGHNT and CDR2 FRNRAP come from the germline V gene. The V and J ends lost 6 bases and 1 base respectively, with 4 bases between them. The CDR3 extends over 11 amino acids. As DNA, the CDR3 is TGTGCTAGTGGCCAGTCCTACGAGCAGTACTTC. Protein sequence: CASGQSYEQYF.

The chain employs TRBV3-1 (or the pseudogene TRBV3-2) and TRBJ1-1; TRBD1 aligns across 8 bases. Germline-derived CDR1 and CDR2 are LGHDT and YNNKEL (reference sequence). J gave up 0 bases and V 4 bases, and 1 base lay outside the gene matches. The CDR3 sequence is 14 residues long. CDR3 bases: TGTGCCAGCAGCCGACAGGGGTTGAACACTGAAGCTTTCTTT. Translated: CASSRQGLNTEAFF.

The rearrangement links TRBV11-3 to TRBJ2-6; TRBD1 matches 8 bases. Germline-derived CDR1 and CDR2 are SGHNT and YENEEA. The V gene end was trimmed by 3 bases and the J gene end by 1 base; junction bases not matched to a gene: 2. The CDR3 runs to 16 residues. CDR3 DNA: TGTGCCAGCAGCTTTCAGGGGGCTTCTGGGGCCAACGTCCTGACTTTC. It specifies CASSFQGASGANVLTF.

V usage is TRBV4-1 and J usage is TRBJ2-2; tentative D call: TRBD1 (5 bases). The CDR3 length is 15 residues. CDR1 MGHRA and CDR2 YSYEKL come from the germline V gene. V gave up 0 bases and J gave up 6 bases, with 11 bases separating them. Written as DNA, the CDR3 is TGCGCCAGCAGCCAAGAGGTACCAGGGCCCGGGGAGCTGTTTTTT. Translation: CASSQEVPGPGELFF.

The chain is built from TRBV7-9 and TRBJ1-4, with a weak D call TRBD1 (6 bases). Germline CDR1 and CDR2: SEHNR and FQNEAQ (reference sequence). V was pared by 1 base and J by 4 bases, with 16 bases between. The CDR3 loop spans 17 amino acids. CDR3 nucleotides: TGTGCCAGCAGCTTAGGGACAGCGGCCCCACTTAATGAAAAACTGTTTTTT. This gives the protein CASSLGTAAPLNEKLFF.

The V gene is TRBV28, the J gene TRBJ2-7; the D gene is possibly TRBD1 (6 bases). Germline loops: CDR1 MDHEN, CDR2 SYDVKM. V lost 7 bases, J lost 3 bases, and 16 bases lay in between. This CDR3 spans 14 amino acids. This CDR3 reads CASNHLDRIYEQYF. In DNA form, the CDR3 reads TGTGCCAGCAACCACCTGGACAGAATCTACGAGCAGTACTTC.

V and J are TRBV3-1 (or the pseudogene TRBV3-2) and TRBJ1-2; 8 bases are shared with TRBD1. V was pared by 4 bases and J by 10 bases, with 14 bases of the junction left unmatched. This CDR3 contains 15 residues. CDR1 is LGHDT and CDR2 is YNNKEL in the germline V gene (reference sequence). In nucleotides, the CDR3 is TGTGCCAGCAGCCTTCTTTACGACAGGGGAAAAGTCTACACCTTC. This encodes CASSLLYDRGKVYTF.

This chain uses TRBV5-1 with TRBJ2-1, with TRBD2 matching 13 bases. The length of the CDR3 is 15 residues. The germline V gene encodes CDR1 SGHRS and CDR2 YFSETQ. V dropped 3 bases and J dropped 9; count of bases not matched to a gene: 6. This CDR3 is CASSSTSGGAGEQFF. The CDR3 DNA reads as TGCGCCAGCAGCTCCACTAGCGGGGGGGCCGGTGAGCAGTTCTTC.

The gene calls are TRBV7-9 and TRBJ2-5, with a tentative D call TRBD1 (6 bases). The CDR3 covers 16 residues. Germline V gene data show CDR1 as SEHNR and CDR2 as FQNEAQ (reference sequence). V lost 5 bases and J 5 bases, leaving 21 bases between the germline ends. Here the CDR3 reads CASSLVIGGEEETQYF. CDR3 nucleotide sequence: TGTGCCAGCAGCCTCGTGATTGGGGGCGAAGAGGAGACCCAGTACTTC.

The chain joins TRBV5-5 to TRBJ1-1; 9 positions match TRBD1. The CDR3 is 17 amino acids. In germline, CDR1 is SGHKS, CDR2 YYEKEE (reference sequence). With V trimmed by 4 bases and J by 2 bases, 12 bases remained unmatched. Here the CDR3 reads CASSRGGQGVKNTEAFF. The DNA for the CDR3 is TGTGCCAGCAGCCGAGGGGGACAGGGAGTTAAAAACACTGAAGCTTTCTTT.

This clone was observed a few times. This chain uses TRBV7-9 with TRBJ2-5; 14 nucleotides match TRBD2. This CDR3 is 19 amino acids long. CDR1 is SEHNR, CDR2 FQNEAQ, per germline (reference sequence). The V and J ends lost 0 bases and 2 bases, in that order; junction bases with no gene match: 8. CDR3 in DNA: TGTGCCAGCAGCTTAGCGACTAGCGGGGGGGCAAGAAATCAAGAGACCCAGTACTTC. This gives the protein CASSLATSGGARNQETQYF. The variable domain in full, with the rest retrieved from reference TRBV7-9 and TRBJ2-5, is DTGVSQNPRHKITKRGQNVTFRCDPISEHNRLYWYRQTLGQGPEFLTYFQNEAQLEKSRLLSDRFSAERPKGSFSTLEIQRTEQGDSAMYLCASSLATSGGARNQETQYFGPGTRLLVL.

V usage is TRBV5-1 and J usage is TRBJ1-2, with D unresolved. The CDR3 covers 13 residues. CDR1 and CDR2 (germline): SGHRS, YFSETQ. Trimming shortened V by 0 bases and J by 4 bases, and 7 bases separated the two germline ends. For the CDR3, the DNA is TGCGCCAGCAGCTTGGCAGAGGCCTATGGCTACACCTTC. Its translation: CASSLAEAYGYTF.

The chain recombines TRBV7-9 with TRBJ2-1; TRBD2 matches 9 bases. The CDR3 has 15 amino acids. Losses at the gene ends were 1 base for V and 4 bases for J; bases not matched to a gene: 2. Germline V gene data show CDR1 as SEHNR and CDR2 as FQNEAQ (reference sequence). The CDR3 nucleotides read TGTGCCAGCAGCTTAGGACTAGCGGTATACAATGAGCAGTTCTTC. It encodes CASSLGLAVYNEQFF.